This T cell receptor (beta chain) is from a study of blood T cell repertoires in COVID-19. Per the germline V gene, CDR1 is SNHLY and CDR2 is FYNNEI. The CDR3 runs 14 residues. The V end was cut by 5 bases, the J end by 2 bases, with 11 bases between. Clones were sequenced by immunoSEQ multiplex PCR, and TCRdb holds only the in-frame ones, with some missing. This sample yields roughly 63,000 clones, of which 80% to 90% are seen a single time; around 2.5% belongs to the top ten. This clonotype originated in a middle-aged man with acute or convalescent COVID-19. The V call is TRBV2, the J call TRBJ2-3; D is possibly TRBD1 (6 bases). The sample was peripheral blood. The DNA for the CDR3 is TGTGCCAGCAGTCGGGACACTTCCACAGATACGCAGTATTTT. Protein product: CASSRDTSTDTQYF.